This TCR beta chain was retrieved from a study of blood T cell repertoires in COVID-19. The overall study: Italy, Spain and the United States were the sources of the convalescent and acute COVID-19 samples. T cells, B-cell-depleted T cells, or PBMCs supplied cDNA or gDNA.

The germline V gene has CDR1 SQVTM and CDR2 ANQGSEA. The V and J ends lost 5 bases and 9 bases, in that order; junction bases with no gene match: 4. The CDR3 consists of 11 residues. In the original processing: Estimated nucleated cell counts came from reference gene primer amplification. Sequencing was performed with immunoSEQ multiplex PCR; in TCRdb, only in-frame clones are kept and a portion is missing. The V and J calls and clone size are taken from that table; D and trimming were inferred from the DNA. Here the sample spans 130,000 to 150,000 clones, roughly nine tenths being singletons. J is TRBJ1-1 and V is TRBV29-1, with 9 bases aligning to TRBD1. Sequences were obtained from PBMCs or T cells enriched from blood (not recorded which). This clonotype was sampled from a woman between 40 and 55 years old who had been exposed to COVID-19. Written as DNA, the CDR3 is TGCAGCGTTAGGACAGGGGAGCAAGCTTTCTTT. Its protein is CSVRTGEQAFF.